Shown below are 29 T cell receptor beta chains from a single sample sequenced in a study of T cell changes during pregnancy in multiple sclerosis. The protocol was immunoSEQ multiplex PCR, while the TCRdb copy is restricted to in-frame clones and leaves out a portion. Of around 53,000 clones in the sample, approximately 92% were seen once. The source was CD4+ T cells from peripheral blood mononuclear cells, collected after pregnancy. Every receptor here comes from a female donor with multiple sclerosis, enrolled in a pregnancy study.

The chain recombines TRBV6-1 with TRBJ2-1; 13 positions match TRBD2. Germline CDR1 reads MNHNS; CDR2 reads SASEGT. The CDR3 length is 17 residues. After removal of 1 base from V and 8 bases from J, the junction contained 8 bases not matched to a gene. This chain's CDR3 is CASSEGPVGLAGYEQFF. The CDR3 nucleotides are TGTGCCAGCAGTGAAGGGCCCGTGGGACTAGCGGGATATGAGCAGTTCTTC.

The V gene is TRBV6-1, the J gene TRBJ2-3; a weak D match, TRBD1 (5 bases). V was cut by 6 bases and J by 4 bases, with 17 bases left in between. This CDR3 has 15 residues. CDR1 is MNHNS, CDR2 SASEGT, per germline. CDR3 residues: CASSRPTRAADTQYF. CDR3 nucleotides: TGTGCCAGCAGCAGGCCCACCAGGGCGGCAGATACGCAGTATTTT.

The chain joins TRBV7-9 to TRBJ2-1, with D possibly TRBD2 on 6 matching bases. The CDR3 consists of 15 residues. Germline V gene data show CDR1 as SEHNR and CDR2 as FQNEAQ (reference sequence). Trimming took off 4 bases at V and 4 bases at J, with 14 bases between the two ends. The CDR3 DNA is TGTGCCAGCAGCTCGGAGGGGCGGATTTACAATGAGCAGTTCTTC. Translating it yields CASSSEGRIYNEQFF.

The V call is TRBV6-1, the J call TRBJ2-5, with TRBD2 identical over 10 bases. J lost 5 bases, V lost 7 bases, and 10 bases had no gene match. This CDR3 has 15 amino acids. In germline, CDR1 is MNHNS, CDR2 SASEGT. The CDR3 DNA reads TGTGCCAGCACCCCCCTAGCGGGGGTGCCCGAGACCCAGTACTTC. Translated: CASTPLAGVPETQYF.

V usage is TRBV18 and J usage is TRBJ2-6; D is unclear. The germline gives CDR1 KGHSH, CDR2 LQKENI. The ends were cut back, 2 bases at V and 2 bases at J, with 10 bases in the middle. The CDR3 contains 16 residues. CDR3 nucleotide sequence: TGTGCCAGCTCACCATCTGCCTCGGCTGGGGCCAACGTCCTGACTTTC. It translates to CASSPSASAGANVLTF.

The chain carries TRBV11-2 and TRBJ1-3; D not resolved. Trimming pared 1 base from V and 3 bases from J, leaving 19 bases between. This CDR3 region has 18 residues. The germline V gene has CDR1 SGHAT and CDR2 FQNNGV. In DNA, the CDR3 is TGTGCCAGCAGCTTAGCTCACAAGGTCGGACTTTTTGGAAACACCATATATTTT. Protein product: CASSLAHKVGLFGNTIYF.

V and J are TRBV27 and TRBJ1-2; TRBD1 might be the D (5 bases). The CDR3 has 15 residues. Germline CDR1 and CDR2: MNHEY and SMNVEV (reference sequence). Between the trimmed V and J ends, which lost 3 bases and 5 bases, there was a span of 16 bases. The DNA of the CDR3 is TGTGCCAGCAGTTTTAATGGTGGGGGGGGGTATGGCTACACCTTC. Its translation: CASSFNGGGGYGYTF.

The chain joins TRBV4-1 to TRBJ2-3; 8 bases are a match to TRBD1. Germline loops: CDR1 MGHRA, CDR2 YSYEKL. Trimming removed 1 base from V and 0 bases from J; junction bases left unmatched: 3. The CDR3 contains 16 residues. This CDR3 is CASSQATGGSTDTQYF. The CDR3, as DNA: TGCGCCAGCAGCCAAGCCACAGGGGGAAGCACAGATACGCAGTATTTT.

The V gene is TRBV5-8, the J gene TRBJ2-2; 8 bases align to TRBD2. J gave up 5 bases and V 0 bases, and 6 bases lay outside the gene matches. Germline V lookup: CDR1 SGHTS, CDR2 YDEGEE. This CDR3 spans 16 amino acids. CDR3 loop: CASSLGSVAGTGELFF. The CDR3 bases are TGTGCCAGCAGCTTGGGTAGTGTAGCGGGAACCGGGGAGCTGTTTTTT.

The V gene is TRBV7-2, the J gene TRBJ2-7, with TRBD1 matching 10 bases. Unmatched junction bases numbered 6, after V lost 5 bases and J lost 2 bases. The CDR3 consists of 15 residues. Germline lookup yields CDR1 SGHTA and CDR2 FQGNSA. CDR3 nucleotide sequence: TGTGCCAGCAGCACGACAGGGGGCCCCCCCTACGAGCAGTACTTC. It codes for CASSTTGGPPYEQYF.

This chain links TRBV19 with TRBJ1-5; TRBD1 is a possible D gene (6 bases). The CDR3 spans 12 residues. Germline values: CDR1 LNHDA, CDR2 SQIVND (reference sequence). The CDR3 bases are TGTGGAGTCGGGGGGGCCCCGACGGCCCAGCATTTT. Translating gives CGVGGAPTAQHF.

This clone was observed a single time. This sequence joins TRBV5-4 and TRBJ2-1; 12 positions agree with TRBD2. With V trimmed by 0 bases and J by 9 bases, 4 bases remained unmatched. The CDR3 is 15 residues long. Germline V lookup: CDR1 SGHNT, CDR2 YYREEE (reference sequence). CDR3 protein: CASSLASGGASEQFF. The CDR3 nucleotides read TGTGCCAGCAGCTTGGCTAGCGGGGGGGCTAGTGAGCAGTTCTTC.

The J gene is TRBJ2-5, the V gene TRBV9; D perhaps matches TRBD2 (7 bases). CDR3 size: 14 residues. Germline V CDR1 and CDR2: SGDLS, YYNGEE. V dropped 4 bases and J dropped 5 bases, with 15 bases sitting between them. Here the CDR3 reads CASSQSGGAETQYF. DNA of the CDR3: TGTGCCAGCAGCCAATCTGGGGGGGCGGAGACCCAGTACTTC.

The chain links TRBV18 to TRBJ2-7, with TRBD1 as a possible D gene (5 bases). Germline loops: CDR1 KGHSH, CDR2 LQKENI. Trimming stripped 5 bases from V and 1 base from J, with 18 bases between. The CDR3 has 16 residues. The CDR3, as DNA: TGTGCCAGCTCAGAAATCCCGACAGTTAAGTCCTACGAGCAGTACTTC. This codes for CASSEIPTVKSYEQYF.

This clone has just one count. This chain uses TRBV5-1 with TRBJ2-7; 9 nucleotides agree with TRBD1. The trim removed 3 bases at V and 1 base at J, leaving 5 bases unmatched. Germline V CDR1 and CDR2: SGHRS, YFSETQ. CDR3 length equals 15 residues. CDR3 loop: CASSSSGTGSYEQYF. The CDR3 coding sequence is TGCGCCAGCAGCTCATCCGGGACAGGGTCCTACGAGCAGTACTTC. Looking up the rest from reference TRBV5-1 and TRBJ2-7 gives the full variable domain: KAGVTQTPRYLIKTRGQQVTLSCSPISGHRSVSWYQQTPGQGLQFLFEYFSETQRNKGNFPGRFSGRQFSNSRSEMNVSTLELGDSALYLCASSSSGTGSYEQYFGPGTRLTVT.

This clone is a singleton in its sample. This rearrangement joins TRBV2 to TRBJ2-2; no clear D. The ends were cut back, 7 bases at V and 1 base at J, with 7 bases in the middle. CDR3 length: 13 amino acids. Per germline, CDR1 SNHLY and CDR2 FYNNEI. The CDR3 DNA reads TGTGCCAGCAACTCAGGGAACACCGGGGAGCTGTTTTTT. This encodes CASNSGNTGELFF.

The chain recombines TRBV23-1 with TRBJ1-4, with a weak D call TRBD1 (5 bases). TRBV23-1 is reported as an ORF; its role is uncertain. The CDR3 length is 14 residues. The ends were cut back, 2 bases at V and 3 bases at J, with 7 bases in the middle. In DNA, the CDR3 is TGCGCCAGCAGTCAAGGGGCAGCTAATGAAAAACTGTTTTTT. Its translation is CASSQGAANEKLFF.

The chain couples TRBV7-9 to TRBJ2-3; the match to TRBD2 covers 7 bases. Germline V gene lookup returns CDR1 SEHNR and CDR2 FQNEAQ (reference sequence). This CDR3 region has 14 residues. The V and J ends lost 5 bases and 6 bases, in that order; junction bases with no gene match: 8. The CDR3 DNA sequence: TGTGCCAGCAGCCCCCCCGGGGGGAGGGATACGCAGTATTTT. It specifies CASSPPGGRDTQYF.

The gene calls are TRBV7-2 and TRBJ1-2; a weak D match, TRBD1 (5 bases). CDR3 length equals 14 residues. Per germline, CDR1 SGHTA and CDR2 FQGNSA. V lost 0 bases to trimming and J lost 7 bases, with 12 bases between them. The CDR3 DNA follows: TGTGCCAGCAGCTTAGCGTTGGGGGGGTCTGGCTACACCTTC. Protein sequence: CASSLALGGSGYTF.

The CDR3 bases are TGTGCCAGCAGTAAAGGGGGCCGTGGGGATTCACCCCTCCACTTT. It specifies CASSKGGRGDSPLHF. The J gene is TRBJ1-6, the V gene TRBV27; the match to TRBD1 covers 7 bases. V lost 5 bases and J lost 8; bases outside the gene matches: 9. Germline-derived CDR1 and CDR2 are MNHEY and SMNVEV (reference sequence). The CDR3 runs to 15 residues.

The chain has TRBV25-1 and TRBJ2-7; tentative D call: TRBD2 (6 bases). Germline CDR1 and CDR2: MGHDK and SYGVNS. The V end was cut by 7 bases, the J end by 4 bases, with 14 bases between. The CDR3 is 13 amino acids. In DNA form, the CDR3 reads TGTGCCAGCACCCGCTGGGGAGGTTACGAGCAGTACTTC. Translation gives CASTRWGGYEQYF.

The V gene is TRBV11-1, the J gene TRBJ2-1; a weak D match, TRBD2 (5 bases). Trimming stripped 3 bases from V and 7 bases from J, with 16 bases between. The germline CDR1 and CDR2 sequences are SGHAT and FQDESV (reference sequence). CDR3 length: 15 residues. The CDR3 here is CASSFLVPEVNEQFF. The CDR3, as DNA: TGTGCCAGCAGCTTTCTCGTTCCGGAGGTTAATGAGCAGTTCTTC.

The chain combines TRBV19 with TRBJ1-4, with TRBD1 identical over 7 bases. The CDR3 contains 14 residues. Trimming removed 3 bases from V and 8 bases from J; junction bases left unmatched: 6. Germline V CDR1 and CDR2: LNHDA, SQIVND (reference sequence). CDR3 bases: TGTGCCAGTAGTATCGGGACAGCACGGGAAAAACTGTTTTTT. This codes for CASSIGTAREKLFF.

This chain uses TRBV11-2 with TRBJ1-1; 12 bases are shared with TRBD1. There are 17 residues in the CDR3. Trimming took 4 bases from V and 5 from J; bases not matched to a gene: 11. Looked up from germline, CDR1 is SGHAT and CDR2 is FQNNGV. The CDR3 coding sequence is TGTGCCAGCAGCTCGGAGTGGGGACAGGGGGCGTGGACTGAAGCTTTCTTT. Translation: CASSSEWGQGAWTEAFF.

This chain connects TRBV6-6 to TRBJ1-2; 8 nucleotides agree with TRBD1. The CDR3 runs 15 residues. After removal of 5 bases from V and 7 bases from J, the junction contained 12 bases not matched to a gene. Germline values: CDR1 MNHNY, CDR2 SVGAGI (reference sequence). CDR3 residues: CASSPSPDRGGGYTF. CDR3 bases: TGTGCCAGCAGTCCCTCTCCCGACAGGGGAGGTGGCTACACCTTC.

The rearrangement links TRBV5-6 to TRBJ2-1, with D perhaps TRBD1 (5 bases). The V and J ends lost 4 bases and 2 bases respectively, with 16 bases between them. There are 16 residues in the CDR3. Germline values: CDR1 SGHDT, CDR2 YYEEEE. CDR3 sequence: CASSLSQGFTYNEQFF. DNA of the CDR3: TGTGCCAGCAGCCTGAGTCAGGGATTTACCTACAATGAGCAGTTCTTC.

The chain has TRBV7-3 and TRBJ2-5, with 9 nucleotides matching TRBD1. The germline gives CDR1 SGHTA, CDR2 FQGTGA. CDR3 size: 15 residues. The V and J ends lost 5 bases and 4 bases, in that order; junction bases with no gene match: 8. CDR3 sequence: CASSTTGTGPETQYF. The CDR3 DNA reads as TGTGCCAGCAGCACAACGGGGACAGGGCCAGAGACCCAGTACTTC.

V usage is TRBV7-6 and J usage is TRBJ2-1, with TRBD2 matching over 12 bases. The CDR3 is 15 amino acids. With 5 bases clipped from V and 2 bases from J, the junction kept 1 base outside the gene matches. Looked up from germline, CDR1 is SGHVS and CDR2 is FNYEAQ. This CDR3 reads CASSPSGGAYNEQFF. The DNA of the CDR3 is TGTGCCAGCAGCCCTAGCGGGGGGGCCTACAATGAGCAGTTCTTC.

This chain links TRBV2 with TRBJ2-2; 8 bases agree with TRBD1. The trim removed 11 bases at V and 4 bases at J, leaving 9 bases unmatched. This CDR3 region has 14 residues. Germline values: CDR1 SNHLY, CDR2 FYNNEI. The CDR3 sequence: CALNQGAITGELFF. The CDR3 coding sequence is TGTGCCCTCAATCAGGGGGCGATCACCGGGGAGCTGTTTTTT.